Presented here are 13 T cell receptor beta chains from one specimen sequenced in a study of blood T cell repertoires in COVID-19. Only in-frame clones appear in the TCRdb table, and some are missing; sequencing was by immunoSEQ multiplex PCR. The sample shows 210,000 or so clones, 87% of them seen only once. Sequences were obtained from peripheral blood. These receptors were taken from a young woman who had recovered from COVID-19.

J is TRBJ1-5 and V is TRBV21-1; TRBD1 is taken as the D call from the table, unchecked against the DNA. TRBV21-1 is labeled a pseudogene. This CDR3 comprises 14 residues. CDR3 residues: CASSRDRGNQPQHF. As DNA, the CDR3 is TGTGCCAGCAGCAGAGACAGGGGGAATCAGCCCCAGCATTTT.

About this clone itself: This sample includes further DNA sequences coding for the same CDR3. V and J are TRBV30 and TRBJ2-7; D ambiguous. The CDR3 sequence is 11 residues long. Germline V gene sequence: CDR1 GTSNPN, CDR2 SVGIG (reference sequence). Trimming cost V 4 bases and J 3 bases, with 7 bases left between them. CDR3 sequence: CAWTGGYEQYF. The CDR3, as DNA: TGTGCCTGGACCGGCGGCTACGAGCAGTACTTC.

The chain joins TRBV27 to TRBJ2-3, with 7 bases aligning to TRBD1. The CDR3 is 19 amino acids. CDR1 MNHEY and CDR2 SMNVEV come from the germline V gene (reference sequence). V lost 6 bases to trimming and J lost 4 bases; unmatched junction nucleotides: 22. This CDR3 reads CASRDPPGHIRGGPDTQYF. In DNA, the CDR3 is TGTGCCAGCAGGGACCCCCCGGGACACATAAGAGGGGGCCCAGATACGCAGTATTTT.

The chain has TRBV29-1 and TRBJ2-1; unclear D gene. V lost 4 bases to trimming and J lost 7 bases, with 5 bases between them. Germline V gene sequence: CDR1 SQVTM, CDR2 ANQGSEA. The CDR3 is made up of 10 amino acids. CDR3 sequence (DNA): TGCAGCGTTGTCGAGAATGAGCAGTTCTTC. Translating gives CSVVENEQFF.

This clone was seen a handful of times. V usage is TRBV6-2 or TRBV6-3 and J usage is TRBJ1-1; TRBD1 might be the D (6 bases). Trimming cost V 5 bases and J 3 bases, with 19 bases left between them. The CDR3 totals 16 residues. Germline CDR1 and CDR2: MNHEY and SVGEGT. CDR3 bases: TGTGCCAGCAGTAAAGATCCGGGACACTGCTACACTGAAGCTTTCTTT. It encodes CASSKDPGHCYTEAFF.

The chain joins TRBV29-1 to TRBJ1-1, with a possible D match to TRBD1 (5 bases). The CDR3 spans 13 residues. Germline V gene sequence: CDR1 SQVTM, CDR2 ANQGSEA. V gave up 3 bases and J gave up 3 bases, with 11 bases separating them. The CDR3 loop is CSVESQGDTEAFF. CDR3 DNA: TGCAGCGTTGAGAGTCAGGGTGACACTGAAGCTTTCTTT.

V gene TRBV5-6 combines with J gene TRBJ1-1, with TRBD1 identical over 7 bases. In germline, CDR1 is SGHDT, CDR2 YYEEEE. The CDR3 extends over 15 amino acids. J lost 4 bases, V lost 4 bases, and 10 bases had no gene match. The DNA of the CDR3 is TGTGCCAGCAGCACGGAGGAGAGGGGGCGCACTGAAGCTTTCTTT. Its translation: CASSTEERGRTEAFF.

The V call is TRBV19, the J call TRBJ1-6, with 7 bases fitting TRBD1. CDR1 is LNHDA, CDR2 SQIVND, per germline (reference sequence). The CDR3 runs 18 residues. V dropped 3 bases and J dropped 7; count of bases not matched to a gene: 15. CDR3 in DNA: TGTGCCAGTAGTATCCGGGCCTCTCCGGACAGGCACAATTCACCCCTCCACTTT. Translating it yields CASSIRASPDRHNSPLHF.

This clone has a handful of counts. The same CDR3 is also encoded by other DNA sequences in this sample. J is TRBJ2-7 and V is TRBV5-1; no reliable D call. Germline values: CDR1 SGHRS, CDR2 YFSETQ. CDR3 length: 11 residues. Trimming took off 4 bases at V and 3 bases at J, with 5 bases between the two ends. DNA for the CDR3: TGCGCCAGCAGCAGCAACTACGAGCAGTACTTC. It translates to CASSSNYEQYF.

This rearrangement joins TRBV19 to TRBJ2-7, with a weak D call TRBD1 (6 bases). Trimming pared 2 bases from V and 3 bases from J, leaving 11 bases between. Germline assignment: CDR1 LNHDA and CDR2 SQIVND (reference sequence). CDR3 length: 14 amino acids. CDR3 DNA: TGTGCCAGTAGTATAACAGGACAGATCTACGAGCAGTACTTC. This sequence encodes CASSITGQIYEQYF. The full variable domain, completed using reference TRBV19 and TRBJ2-7, is DGGITQSPKYLFRKEGQNVTLSCEQNLNHDAMYWYRQDPGQGLRLIYYSQIVNDFQKGDIAEGYSVSREKKESFPLTVTSAQKNPTAFYLCASSITGQIYEQYFGPGTRLTVT.

The V and J genes are TRBV3-1 (or the pseudogene TRBV3-2) and TRBJ2-7; D is perhaps TRBD1 (6 bases). CDR1 is LGHDT and CDR2 is YNNKEL in the germline V gene (reference sequence). Trimming stripped 0 bases from V and 0 bases from J, with 6 bases between. The CDR3 spans 14 residues. This CDR3 reads CASSQETGSYEQYF. DNA of the CDR3: TGTGCCAGCAGCCAAGAGACAGGCTCCTACGAGCAGTACTTC.

The V call is TRBV4-1, the J call TRBJ2-2; 7 bases agree with TRBD2. With 8 bases clipped from V and 3 bases from J, the junction kept 12 bases outside the gene matches. The germline V gene has CDR1 MGHRA and CDR2 YSYEKL. CDR3 length equals 16 residues. The CDR3 coding sequence is TGCGCCAGCGGGGAGTCGGCGGGAGAGTACACCGGGGAGCTGTTTTTT. This codes for CASGESAGEYTGELFF.

The gene calls are TRBV5-1 and TRBJ1-1, with D possibly matching TRBD1 (5 bases). Looked up from germline, CDR1 is SGHRS and CDR2 is YFSETQ. This CDR3 is 14 amino acids long. V gave up 0 bases and J gave up 5 bases, with 11 bases separating them. For the CDR3, the DNA is TGCGCCAGCAGCTTGGGGCAGGGAGGGACTGAAGCTTTCTTT. It specifies CASSLGQGGTEAFF.